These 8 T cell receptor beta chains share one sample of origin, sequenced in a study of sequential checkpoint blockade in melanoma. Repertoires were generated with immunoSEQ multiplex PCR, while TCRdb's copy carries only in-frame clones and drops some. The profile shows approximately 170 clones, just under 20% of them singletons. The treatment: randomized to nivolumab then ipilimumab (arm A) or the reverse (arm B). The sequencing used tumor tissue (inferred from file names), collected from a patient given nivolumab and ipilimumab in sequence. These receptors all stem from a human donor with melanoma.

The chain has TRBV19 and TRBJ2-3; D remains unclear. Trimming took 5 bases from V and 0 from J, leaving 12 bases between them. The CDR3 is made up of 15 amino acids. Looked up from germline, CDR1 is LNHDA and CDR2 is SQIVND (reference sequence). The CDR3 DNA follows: TGTGCCAGTAGTGCGAAGGTCCATAGCACAGATACGCAGTATTTT. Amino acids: CASSAKVHSTDTQYF.

Here the CDR3 reads CASSPGGLEEKLFF. For the CDR3, the DNA is TGTGCCAGCTCGCCAGGGGGTCTGGAAGAAAAACTGTTTTTT. V and J are TRBV18 and TRBJ1-4; the match to TRBD1 covers 7 bases. CDR3 length equals 14 residues. Germline V lookup: CDR1 KGHSH, CDR2 LQKENI. J gave up 8 bases and V 6 bases, and 9 bases lay outside the gene matches.

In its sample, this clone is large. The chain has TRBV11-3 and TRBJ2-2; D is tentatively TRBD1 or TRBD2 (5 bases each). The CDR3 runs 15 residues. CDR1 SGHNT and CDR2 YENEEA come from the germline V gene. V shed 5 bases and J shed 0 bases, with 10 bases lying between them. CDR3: CASSAGTANTGELFF. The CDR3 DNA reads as TGTGCCAGCAGCGCCGGGACGGCGAACACCGGGGAGCTGTTTTTT. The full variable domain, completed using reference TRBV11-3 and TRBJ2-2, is EAGVVQSPRYKIIEKKQPVAFWCNPISGHNTLYWYLQNLGQGPELLIRYENEEAVDDSQLPKDRFSAERLKGVDSTLKIQPAELGDSAVYLCASSAGTANTGELFFGEGSRLTVL.

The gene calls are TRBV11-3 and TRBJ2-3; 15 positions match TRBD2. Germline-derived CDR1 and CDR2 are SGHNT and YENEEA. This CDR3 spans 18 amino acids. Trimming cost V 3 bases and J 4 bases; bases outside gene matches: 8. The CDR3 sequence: CASSLAGLAGGRSDTQYF. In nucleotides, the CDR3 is TGTGCCAGCAGCTTGGCCGGACTAGCGGGGGGGCGATCAGATACGCAGTATTTT.

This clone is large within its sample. CDR3 residues: CASSPRLANSYNEQFF. DNA of the CDR3: TGTGCCAGCAGCCCGCGACTAGCCAACTCCTACAATGAGCAGTTCTTC. The gene calls are TRBV11-3 and TRBJ2-1; 7 bases align to TRBD2. V dropped 5 bases and J dropped 0; count of bases not matched to a gene: 7. The CDR3 covers 16 residues. Germline CDR1 is SGHNT and CDR2 is YENEEA.

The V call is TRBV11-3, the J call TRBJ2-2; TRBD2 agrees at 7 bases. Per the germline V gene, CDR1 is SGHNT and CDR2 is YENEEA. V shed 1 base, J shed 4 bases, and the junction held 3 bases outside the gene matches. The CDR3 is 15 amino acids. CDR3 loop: CASSLVLAGTGELFF. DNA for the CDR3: TGTGCCAGCAGCTTAGTTTTAGCGGGCACCGGGGAGCTGTTTTTT. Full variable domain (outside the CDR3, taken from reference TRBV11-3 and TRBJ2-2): EAGVVQSPRYKIIEKKQPVAFWCNPISGHNTLYWYLQNLGQGPELLIRYENEEAVDDSQLPKDRFSAERLKGVDSTLKIQPAELGDSAVYLCASSLVLAGTGELFFGEGSRLTVL.

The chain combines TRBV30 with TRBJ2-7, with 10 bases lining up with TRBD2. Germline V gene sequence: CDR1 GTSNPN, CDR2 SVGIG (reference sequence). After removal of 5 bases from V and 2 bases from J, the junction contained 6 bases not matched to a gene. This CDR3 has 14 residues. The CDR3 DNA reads TGTGCCTGGGAAACTAGCGGGACTGCCTACGAGCAGTACTTC. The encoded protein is CAWETSGTAYEQYF.

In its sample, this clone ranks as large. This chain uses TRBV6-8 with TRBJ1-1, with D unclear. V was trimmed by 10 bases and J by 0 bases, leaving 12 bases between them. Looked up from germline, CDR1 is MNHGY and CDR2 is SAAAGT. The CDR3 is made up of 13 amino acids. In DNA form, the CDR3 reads TGTGCCATCAGAGAATTTCTGAACACTGAAGCTTTCTTT. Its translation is CAIREFLNTEAFF.